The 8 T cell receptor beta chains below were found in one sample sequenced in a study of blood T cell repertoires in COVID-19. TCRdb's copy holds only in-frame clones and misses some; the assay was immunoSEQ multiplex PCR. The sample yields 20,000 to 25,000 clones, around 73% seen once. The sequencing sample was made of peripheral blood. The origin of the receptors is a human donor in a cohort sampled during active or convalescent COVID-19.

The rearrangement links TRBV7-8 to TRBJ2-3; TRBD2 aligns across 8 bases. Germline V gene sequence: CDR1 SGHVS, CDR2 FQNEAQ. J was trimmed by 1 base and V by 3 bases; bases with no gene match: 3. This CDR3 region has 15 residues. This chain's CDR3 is CASSFGGGGTDTQYF. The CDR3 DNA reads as TGTGCCAGCAGCTTCGGGGGGGGCGGCACAGATACGCAGTATTTT.

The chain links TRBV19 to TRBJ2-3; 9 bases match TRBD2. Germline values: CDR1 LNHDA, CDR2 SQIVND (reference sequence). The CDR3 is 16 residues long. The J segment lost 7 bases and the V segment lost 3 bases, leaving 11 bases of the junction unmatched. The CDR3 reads CASSISITSGRNTQYF. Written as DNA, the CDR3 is TGTGCCAGTAGTATCTCTATCACTAGCGGGCGGAATACGCAGTATTTT.

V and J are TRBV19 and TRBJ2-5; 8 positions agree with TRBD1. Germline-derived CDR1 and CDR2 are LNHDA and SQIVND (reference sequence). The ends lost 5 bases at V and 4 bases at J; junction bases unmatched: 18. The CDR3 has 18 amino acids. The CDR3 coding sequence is TGTGCCAGTAGTGATCGACGGGCAGGGGGCGCTCGTCGAGAGACCCAGTACTTC. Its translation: CASSDRRAGGARRETQYF.

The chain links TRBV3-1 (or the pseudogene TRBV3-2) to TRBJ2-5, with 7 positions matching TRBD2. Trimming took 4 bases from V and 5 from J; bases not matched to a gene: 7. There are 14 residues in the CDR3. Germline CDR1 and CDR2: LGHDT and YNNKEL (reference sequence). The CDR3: CASSRVGGDETQYF. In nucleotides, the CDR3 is TGTGCCAGCAGCCGTGTGGGGGGGGACGAGACCCAGTACTTC.

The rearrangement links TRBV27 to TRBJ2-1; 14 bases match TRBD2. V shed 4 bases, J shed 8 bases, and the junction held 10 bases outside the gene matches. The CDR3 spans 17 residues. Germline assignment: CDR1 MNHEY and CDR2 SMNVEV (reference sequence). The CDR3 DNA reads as TGTGCCAGCAGTTCCCTAATGGGACTAGCGGGGGATCATGAGCAGTTCTTC. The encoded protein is CASSSLMGLAGDHEQFF.

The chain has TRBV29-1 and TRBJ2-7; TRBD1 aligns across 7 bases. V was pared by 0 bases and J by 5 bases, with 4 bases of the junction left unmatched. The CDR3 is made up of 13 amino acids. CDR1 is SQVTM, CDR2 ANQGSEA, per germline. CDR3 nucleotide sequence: TGCAGCGTTGAAGATCGGACAGGTAACGAGCAGTACTTC. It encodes CSVEDRTGNEQYF.

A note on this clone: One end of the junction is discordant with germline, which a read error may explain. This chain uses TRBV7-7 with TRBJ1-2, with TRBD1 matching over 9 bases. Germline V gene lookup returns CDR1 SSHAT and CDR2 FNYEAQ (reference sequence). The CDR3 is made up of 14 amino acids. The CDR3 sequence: CASSLRGTGRGYTF. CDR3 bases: TGTGCTAGCAGCCTTAGGGGGACAGGGCGAGGCTACACCTTC.

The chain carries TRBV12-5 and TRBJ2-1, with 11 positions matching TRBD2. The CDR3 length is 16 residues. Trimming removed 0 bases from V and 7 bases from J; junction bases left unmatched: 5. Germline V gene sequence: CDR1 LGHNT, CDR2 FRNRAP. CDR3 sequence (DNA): TGTGCTAGTGGTTTGGTGTGGTCTAGCGGGGGGAATGAGCAGTTCTTC. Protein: CASGLVWSSGGNEQFF.